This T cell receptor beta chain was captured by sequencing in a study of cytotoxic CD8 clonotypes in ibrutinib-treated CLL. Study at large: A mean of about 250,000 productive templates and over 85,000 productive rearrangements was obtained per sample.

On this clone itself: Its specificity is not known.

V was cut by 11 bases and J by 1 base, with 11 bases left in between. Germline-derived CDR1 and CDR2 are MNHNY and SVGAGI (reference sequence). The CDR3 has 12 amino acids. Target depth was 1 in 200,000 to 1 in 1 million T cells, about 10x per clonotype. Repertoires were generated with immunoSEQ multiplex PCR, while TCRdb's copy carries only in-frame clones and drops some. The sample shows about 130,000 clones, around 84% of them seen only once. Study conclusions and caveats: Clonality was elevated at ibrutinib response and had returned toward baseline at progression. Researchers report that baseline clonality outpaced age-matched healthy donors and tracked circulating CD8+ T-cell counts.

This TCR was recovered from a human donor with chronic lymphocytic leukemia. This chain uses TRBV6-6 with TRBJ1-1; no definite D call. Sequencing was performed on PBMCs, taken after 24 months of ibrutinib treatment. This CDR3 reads CAVQVGNTEAFF. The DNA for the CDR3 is TGTGCCGTTCAAGTAGGGAACACTGAAGCTTTCTTT.